This TCR beta chain appears in the sequencing data of a study of T-cell memory formation after mild COVID-19. This CDR3 has 14 amino acids. V lost 2 bases, J lost 7 bases, and 7 bases stayed unmatched. Germline V gene lookup returns CDR1 MNHEY and CDR2 SVGAGI. Ten or more counts support this clonotype. TCRdb called the 5' RACE reads again in MiXCR, with one record for every CDR3 protein. Of about 110,000 distinct CDR3 sequences listed, about 15% were seen once; the top ten hold approximately 43%. This chain connects TRBV6-5 to TRBJ2-5; TRBD1 aligns across 7 bases. The sequenced material came from PBMCs or a T cell subset sorted from them (not recorded which). The receptor's source is a man aged 18 to 29 who had mild COVID-19 (a few samples of this study predate the infection). Cell type and time point are not known. CDR3 residues: CASSYGTAAGTQYF. The CDR3 DNA follows: TGTGCCAGCAGTTACGGGACAGCGGCCGGGACCCAGTACTTC.